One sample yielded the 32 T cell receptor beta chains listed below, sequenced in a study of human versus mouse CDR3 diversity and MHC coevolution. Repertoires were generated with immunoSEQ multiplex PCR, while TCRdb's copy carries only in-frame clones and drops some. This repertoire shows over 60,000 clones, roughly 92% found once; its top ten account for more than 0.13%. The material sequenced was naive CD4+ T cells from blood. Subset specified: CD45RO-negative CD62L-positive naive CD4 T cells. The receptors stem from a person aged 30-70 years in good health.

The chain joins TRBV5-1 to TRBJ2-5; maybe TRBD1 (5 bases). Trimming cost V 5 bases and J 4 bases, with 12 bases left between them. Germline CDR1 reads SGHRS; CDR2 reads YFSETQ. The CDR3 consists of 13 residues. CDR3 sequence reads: CASSNQGSETQYF. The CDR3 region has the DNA TGCGCCAGCAGTAACCAGGGCTCAGAGACCCAGTACTTC.

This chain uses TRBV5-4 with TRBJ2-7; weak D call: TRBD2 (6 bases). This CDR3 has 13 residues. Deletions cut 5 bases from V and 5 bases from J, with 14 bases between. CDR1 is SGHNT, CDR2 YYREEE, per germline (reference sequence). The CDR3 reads CASSLAGGDEQYF. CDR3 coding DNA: TGTGCCAGCAGTCTTGCTGGAGGGGACGAGCAGTACTTC.

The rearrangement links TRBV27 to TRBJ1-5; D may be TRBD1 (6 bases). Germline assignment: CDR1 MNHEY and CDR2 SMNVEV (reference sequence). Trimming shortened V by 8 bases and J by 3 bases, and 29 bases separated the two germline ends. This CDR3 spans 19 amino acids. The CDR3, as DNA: TGTGCCAGCTCCCCGGTCGACAGGATTAGCTCCCGGTACAATCAGCCCCAGCATTTT. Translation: CASSPVDRISSRYNQPQHF.

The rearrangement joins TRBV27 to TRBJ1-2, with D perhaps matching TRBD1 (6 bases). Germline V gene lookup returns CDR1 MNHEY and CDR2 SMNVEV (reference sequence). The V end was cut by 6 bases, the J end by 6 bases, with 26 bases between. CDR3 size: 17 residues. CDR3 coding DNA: TGTGCCAGCAGAATAAAGGGGGGTTCAACGCGGGGGAATGGCTACACCTTC. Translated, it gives CASRIKGGSTRGNGYTF.

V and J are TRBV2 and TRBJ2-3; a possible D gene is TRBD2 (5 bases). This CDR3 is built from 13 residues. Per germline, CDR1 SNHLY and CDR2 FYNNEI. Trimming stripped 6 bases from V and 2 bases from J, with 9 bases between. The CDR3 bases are TGTGCCAGCAGAAACGGGGTCACAGATACGCAGTATTTT. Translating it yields CASRNGVTDTQYF.

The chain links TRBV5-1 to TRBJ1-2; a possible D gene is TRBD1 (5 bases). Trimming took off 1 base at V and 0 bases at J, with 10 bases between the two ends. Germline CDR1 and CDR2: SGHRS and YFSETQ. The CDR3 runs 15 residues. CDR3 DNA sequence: TGCGCCAGCAGCTTGTTGGGGGGGACTAACTATGGCTACACCTTC. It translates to CASSLLGGTNYGYTF.

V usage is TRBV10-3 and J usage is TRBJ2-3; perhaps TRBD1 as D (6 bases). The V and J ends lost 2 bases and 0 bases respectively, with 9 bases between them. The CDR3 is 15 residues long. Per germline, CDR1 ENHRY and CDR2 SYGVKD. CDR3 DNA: TGTGCCATCAGTGAGGGGGACAAAAGCACAGATACGCAGTATTTT. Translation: CAISEGDKSTDTQYF.

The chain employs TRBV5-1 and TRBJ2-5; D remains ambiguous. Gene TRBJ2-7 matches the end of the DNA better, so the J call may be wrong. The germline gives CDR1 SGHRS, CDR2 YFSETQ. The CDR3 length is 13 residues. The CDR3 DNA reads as TGCGCCAGCAGCTTGTCTCCAGACTACGAGCAGTACTTC. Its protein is CASSLSPDYEQYF.

The CDR3 sequence: CASSVAGYEQYF. The DNA of the CDR3 is TGTGCCAGCAGCGTAGCGGGCTACGAGCAGTACTTC. The gene calls are TRBV9 and TRBJ2-7; D gene ambiguous. CDR1 SGDLS and CDR2 YYNGEE come from the germline V gene. With 0 bases removed from V and 3 bases from J, the gap between germline ends came to 4 bases. The CDR3 sequence is 12 residues long.

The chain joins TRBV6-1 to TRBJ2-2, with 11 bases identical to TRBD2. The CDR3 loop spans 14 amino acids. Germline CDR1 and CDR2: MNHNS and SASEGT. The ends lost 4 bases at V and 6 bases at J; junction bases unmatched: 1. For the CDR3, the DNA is TGTGCCAGCAGTGTAGCGGGGGGGCCCGGGGAGCTGTTTTTT. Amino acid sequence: CASSVAGGPGELFF.

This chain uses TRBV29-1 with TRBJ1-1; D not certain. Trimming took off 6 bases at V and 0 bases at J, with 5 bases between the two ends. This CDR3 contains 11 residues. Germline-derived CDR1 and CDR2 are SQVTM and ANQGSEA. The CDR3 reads CSVSMNTEAFF. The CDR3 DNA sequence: TGCAGCGTAAGCATGAACACTGAAGCTTTCTTT.

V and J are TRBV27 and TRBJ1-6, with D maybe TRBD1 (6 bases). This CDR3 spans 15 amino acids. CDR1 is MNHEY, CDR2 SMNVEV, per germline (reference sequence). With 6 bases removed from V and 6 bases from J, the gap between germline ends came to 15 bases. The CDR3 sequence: CASRFQAGVNSPLHF. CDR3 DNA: TGTGCCAGCAGGTTTCAGGCAGGGGTTAATTCACCCCTCCACTTT.

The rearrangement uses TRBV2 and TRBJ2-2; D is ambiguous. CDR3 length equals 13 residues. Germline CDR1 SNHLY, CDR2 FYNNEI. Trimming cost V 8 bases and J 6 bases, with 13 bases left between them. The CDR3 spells CASLRDMPGELFF. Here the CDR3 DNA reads TGTGCCAGCCTTCGCGACATGCCCGGGGAGCTGTTTTTT.

This CDR3 is CASSEDRGRVGYTF. The CDR3 bases are TGTGCCAGCAGTGAAGACAGGGGGCGAGTTGGCTACACCTTC. The V and J genes are TRBV2 and TRBJ1-2, with 9 bases fitting TRBD1. CDR3 size: 14 residues. V dropped 1 base and J dropped 7; count of bases not matched to a gene: 4. CDR1 and CDR2 (germline): SNHLY, FYNNEI. The whole variable domain, filled in from reference TRBV2 and TRBJ1-2, reads EPEVTQTPSHQVTQMGQEVILRCVPISNHLYFYWYRQILGQKVEFLVSFYNNEISEKSEIFDDQFSVERPDGSNFTLKIRSTKLEDSAMYFCASSEDRGRVGYTFGSGTRLTVV.

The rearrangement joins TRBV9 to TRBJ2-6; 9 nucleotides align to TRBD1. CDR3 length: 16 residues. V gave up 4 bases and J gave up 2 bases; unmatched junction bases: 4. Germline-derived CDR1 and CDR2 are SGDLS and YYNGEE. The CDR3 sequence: CASSSRTGAGANVLTF. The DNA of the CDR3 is TGTGCCAGCAGCTCAAGGACAGGGGCTGGGGCCAACGTCCTGACTTTC.

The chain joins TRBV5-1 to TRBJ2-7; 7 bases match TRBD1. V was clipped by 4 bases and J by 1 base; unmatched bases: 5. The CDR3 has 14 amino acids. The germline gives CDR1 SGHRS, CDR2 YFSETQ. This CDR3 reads CASSKGQISYEQYF. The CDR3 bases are TGCGCCAGCAGCAAGGGACAGATTTCCTACGAGCAGTACTTC.

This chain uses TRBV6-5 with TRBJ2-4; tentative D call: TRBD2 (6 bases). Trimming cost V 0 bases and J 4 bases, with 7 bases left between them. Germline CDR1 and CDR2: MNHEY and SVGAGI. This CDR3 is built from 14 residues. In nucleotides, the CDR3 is TGTGCCAGCAGTTACTCGGCGGGGAAAAACATTCAGTACTTC. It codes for CASSYSAGKNIQYF.

The CDR3 coding sequence is TGCGCCAGCAGCACCCTCGCGGGAGCCAGTAATGAGCAGTTCTTC. Amino acids: CASSTLAGASNEQFF. The V gene is TRBV4-1, the J gene TRBJ2-1; 7 nucleotides match TRBD2. Germline V gene data show CDR1 as MGHRA and CDR2 as YSYEKL. CDR3 length: 15 residues. The ends lost 5 bases at V and 7 bases at J; junction bases unmatched: 11.

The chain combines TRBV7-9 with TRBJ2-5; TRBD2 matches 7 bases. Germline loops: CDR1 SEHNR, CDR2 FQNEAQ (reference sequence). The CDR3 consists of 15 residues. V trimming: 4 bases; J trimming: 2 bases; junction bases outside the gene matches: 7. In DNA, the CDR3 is TGTGCCAGCAGCTCCTTGGGGGGGTATCAAGAGACCCAGTACTTC. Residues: CASSSLGGYQETQYF.

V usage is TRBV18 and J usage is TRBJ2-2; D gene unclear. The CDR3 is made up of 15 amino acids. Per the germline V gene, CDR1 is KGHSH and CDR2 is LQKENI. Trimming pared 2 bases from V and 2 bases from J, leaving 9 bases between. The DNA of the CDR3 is TGTGCCAGCTCACCAGTGACGGGTAACACCGGGGAGCTGTTTTTT. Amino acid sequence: CASSPVTGNTGELFF.

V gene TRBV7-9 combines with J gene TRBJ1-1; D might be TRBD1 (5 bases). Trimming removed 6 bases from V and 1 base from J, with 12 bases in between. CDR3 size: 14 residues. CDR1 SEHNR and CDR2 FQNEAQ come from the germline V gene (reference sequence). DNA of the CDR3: TGTGCCAGCAGATCCAGGGATGGGAACACTGAAGCTTTCTTT. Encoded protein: CASRSRDGNTEAFF.

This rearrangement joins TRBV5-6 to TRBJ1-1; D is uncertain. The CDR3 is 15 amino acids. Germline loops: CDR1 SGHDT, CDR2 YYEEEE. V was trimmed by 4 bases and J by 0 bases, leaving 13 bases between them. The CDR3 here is CASSALQPMNTEAFF. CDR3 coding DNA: TGTGCCAGCAGCGCTCTACAGCCAATGAACACTGAAGCTTTCTTT.

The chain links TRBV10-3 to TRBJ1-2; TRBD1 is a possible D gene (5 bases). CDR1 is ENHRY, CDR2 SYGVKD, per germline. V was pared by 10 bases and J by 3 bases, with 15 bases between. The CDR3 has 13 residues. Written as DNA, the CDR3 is TGTGCCAGCGATGCCGGGGGGGACTATGGCTACACCTTC. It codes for CASDAGGDYGYTF.

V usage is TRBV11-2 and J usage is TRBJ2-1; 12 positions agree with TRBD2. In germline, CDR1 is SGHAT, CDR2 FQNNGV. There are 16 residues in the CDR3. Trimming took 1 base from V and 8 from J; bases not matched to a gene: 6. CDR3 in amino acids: CASSLGTSGNLHEQFF. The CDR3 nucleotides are TGTGCCAGCAGCTTAGGGACTAGCGGGAACCTCCATGAGCAGTTCTTC.

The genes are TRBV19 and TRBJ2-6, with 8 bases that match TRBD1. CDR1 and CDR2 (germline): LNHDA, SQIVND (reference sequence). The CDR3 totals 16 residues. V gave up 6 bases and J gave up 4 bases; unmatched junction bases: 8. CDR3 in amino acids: CASRPWTGPGANVLTF. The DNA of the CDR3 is TGTGCCAGTAGACCGTGGACAGGGCCGGGGGCCAACGTCCTGACTTTC.

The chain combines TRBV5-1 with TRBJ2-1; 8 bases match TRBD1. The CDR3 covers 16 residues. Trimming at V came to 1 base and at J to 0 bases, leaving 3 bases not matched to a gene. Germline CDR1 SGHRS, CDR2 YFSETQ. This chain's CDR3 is CASSLTGGSSYNEQFF. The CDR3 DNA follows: TGCGCCAGCAGCTTGACAGGGGGAAGCTCCTACAATGAGCAGTTCTTC.

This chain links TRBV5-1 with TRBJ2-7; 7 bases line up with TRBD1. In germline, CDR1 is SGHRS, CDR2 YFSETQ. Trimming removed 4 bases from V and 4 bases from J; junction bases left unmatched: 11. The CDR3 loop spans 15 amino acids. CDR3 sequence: CASSPRQGTAYEQYF. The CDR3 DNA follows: TGCGCCAGCAGCCCCCGACAGGGTACCGCTTACGAGCAGTACTTC. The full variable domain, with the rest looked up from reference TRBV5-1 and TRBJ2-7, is KAGVTQTPRYLIKTRGQQVTLSCSPISGHRSVSWYQQTPGQGLQFLFEYFSETQRNKGNFPGRFSGRQFSNSRSEMNVSTLELGDSALYLCASSPRQGTAYEQYFGPGTRLTVT.

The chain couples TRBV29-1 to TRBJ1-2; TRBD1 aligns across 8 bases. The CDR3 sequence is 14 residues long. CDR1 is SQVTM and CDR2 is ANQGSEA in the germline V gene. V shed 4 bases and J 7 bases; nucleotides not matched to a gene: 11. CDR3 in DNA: TGCAGCGTTGGTGCAGGACAGGGTGGAGTTGGCTACACCTTC. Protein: CSVGAGQGGVGYTF.

CDR3 protein: CRALTGNTEAFF. The CDR3 DNA sequence: TGCAGAGCGTTAACCGGGAACACTGAAGCTTTCTTT. The chain recombines TRBV29-1 with TRBJ1-1; D gene uncertain. The CDR3 totals 12 residues. Germline V gene lookup returns CDR1 SQVTM and CDR2 ANQGSEA.

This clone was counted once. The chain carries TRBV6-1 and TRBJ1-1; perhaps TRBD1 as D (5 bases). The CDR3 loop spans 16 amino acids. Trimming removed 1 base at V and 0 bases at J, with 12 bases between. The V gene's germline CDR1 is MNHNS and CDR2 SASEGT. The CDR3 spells CASSEGRGGMNTEAFF. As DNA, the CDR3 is TGTGCCAGCAGTGAAGGTAGGGGCGGTATGAACACTGAAGCTTTCTTT.

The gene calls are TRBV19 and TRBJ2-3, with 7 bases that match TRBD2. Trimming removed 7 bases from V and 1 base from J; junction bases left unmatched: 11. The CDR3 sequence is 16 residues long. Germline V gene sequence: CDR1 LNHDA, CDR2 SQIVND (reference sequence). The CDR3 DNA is TGTGCCAGTACCCCATCGACTAGCCTTCGCACAGATACGCAGTATTTT. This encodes CASTPSTSLRTDTQYF.

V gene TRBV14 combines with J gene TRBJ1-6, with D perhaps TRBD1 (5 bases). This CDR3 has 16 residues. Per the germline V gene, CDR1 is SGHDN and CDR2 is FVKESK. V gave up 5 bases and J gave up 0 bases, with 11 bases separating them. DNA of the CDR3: TGTGCCAGCAGCAGTTACAGGAGCTCCTATAATTCACCCCTCCACTTT. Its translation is CASSSYRSSYNSPLHF. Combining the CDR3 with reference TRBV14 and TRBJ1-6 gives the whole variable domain EAGVTQFPSHSVIEKGQTVTLRCDPISGHDNLYWYRRVMGKEIKFLLHFVKESKQDESGMPNNRFLAERTGGTYSTLKVQPAELEDSGVYFCASSSYRSSYNSPLHFGNGTRLTVT.